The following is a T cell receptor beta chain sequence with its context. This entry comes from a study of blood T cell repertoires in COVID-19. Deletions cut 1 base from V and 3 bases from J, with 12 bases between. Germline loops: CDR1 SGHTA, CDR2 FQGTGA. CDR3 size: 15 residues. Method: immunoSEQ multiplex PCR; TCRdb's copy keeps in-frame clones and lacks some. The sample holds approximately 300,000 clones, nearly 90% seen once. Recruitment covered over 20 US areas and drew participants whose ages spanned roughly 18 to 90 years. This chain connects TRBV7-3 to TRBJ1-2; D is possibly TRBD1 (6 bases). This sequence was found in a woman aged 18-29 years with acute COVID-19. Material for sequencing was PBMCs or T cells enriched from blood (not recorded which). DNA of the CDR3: TGTGCCAGCAGCTTAATAGGGGGAGTCGACTATGGCTACACCTTC. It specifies CASSLIGGVDYGYTF.